This is a list of T cell receptor beta chains from one sample in a study of T cell clonotyping in hematopoietic cell transplantation. Method: immunoSEQ multiplex PCR; TCRdb's copy keeps in-frame clones and lacks some. The data contain about 80,000 clones, roughly 95% of them seen just once; the ten biggest clones take up about 1.8%. The sequencing here drew on peripheral blood mononuclear cells, taken before stem cell transplant. These receptors originate from a woman aged 45-60 years with acute myeloid leukemia. Some clones in this sample may be carry-over from other donors' samples. The CDR3 runs from the conserved cysteine through the conserved F or W. The order of the fields is CDR3 protein, clone size, V gene. The listing skips clone size in some rows; elsewhere it reads once, few, many or a size class.

CASSLGIQETQYF	.	TRBV7-9
CASSEKDWTVQETQYF	.	TRBV6-1
CASSKVGVQNEKLFF	.	TRBV6-6
CASSQRMRETQYF	.	TRBV6-1
CASSFDGRTGFSVGEKLFF	.	TRBV27
CASRDLAKNIQYF	.	TRBV6-5
CASRGVYSTYEQYF	.	TRBV10-1
CASSQEGSNSNQPQHF	.	TRBV4-2
CASSIARRETQYF	.	TRBV19
CASSLVERGQGYTF	.	TRBV7-8
CASSVALGQLEETQYF	.	TRBV9
CSVSLGKGGILGELFF	.	TRBV29-1
CASSQAPLGTEAFF	.	TRBV16
CASSKESNQPQHF	.	TRBV7-9
CASSLRYADNEQFF	.	TRBV6-5
CASSLVGAGVYEQYF	.	TRBV11-1
CASSPDRDNTEAFF	.	TRBV18
CASSSSGPGNTIYF	.	TRBV13
CASSRRRGSNTEAFF	.	TRBV6-5
CASSLSGGTEAFF	.	TRBV7-2
CASSCRVYEQYF	.	TRBV27
CASSVGGVSTDTQYF	.	TRBV9
CASSQGGHQPQHF	few	TRBV6-5
CASSVPGQGDYSYEQYF	.	TRBV6-4
CASSQAEGGHTDTQYF	.	TRBV14
CASGGNTEAFF	.	TRBV6-6
CASSHSGRFDEQFF	.	TRBV6-5
CASSKAGQTQETQYF	.	TRBV28
CASSQDRRPTQYF	.	TRBV4-1
CSAGSGQPQHF	.	TRBV20-1
CASSGLRRTQYF	.	TRBV28
CASSPGFNEKLFF	once	TRBV6-5
CASSRLAATQYF	.	TRBV2
CSVEELQYEAFF	.	TRBV29-1
CAWSADRGRGYTF	.	TRBV30
CASSYSQSGNTIYF	once	TRBV6-5
CASSLGRAYEQYF	.	TRBV11-2
CASSATTGQRNSPLHF	.	TRBV5-1
CASSLGRGRYEQYF	.	TRBV28
CASAPGGSYNEQFF	.	TRBV30
CASGTGGHEQYF	.	TRBV2
CASSGLAGKTGELFF	.	TRBV5-1
CASSLDRRGYEQYF	.	TRBV27
CASSPTRTGPPYGYTF	.	TRBV27
CSVELGVGVQYF	.	TRBV29-1
CASSLWSANQPQHF	once	TRBV28
CASSLFPETYEQYF	.	TRBV7-3
CASSLSWRTEAFF	.	TRBV27
CAWSGDRNQPQHF	once	TRBV30
CASSLGLAGGYEQYF	.	TRBV7-9
CASSSNGLDEKLFF	.	TRBV5-1
CAWSVPVKEKETQYF	.	TRBV30
CASSPRAQRDAKNIQYF	.	TRBV7-2